The 24 T cell receptor beta chains below come from one sample, sequenced in a study of beta chain features in type 1 diabetes. Isolated RNA was reverse transcribed in full, so expressed TCRB transcripts were sequenced. Clones were read by immunoSEQ multiplex PCR, and TCRdb kept only the in-frame ones, dropping some. Of hundreds of thousands of clones in the sample, around 12% are singletons; the top ten hold less than 0.02%. Sequenced sample: naive CD4+ T cells from blood. The receptors shown here come from a man younger than 35 in good health.

The chain combines TRBV28 with TRBJ2-1; D may be TRBD2 (6 bases). This CDR3 is 15 amino acids long. Trimming took off 5 bases at V and 6 bases at J, with 17 bases between the two ends. Per germline, CDR1 MDHEN and CDR2 SYDVKM. CDR3 DNA sequence: TGTGCCAGCAGTCCTTCGAAGGCCGGGGGCAATGAGCAGTTCTTC. It encodes CASSPSKAGGNEQFF.

This clone showed up many times. The chain joins TRBV29-1 to TRBJ2-2; 7 bases are shared with TRBD2. V shed 4 bases and J 2 bases; nucleotides not matched to a gene: 7. Per germline, CDR1 SQVTM and CDR2 ANQGSEA. The CDR3 runs 15 residues. CDR3 nucleotides: TGCAGCGTTGTGGAAAGCGGGATAAACACCGGGGAGCTGTTTTTT. Translated: CSVVESGINTGELFF.

This clone was observed a few times. V is TRBV28 and J is TRBJ2-7; D is possibly TRBD2 (6 bases). Germline CDR1 reads MDHEN; CDR2 reads SYDVKM. Trimming removed 2 bases from V and 7 bases from J, with 9 bases in between. The CDR3 has 12 amino acids. CDR3 region: CASSLRGGEQYF. The CDR3 DNA follows: TGTGCCAGCAGTTTAAGAGGAGGGGAGCAGTACTTC.

This clone turned up a few times. This chain connects TRBV5-1 to TRBJ2-1, with 7 bases matching TRBD2. This CDR3 has 16 residues. V was pared by 0 bases and J by 3 bases, with 6 bases of the junction left unmatched. CDR1 SGHRS and CDR2 YFSETQ come from the germline V gene. The CDR3 protein is CASSLDRSSGYNEQFF. DNA of the CDR3: TGCGCCAGCAGCTTGGATCGGTCTAGCGGCTACAATGAGCAGTTCTTC.

V and J are TRBV30 and TRBJ2-3, with D tentatively TRBD2 (6 bases). The CDR3 contains 15 residues. Germline V gene lookup returns CDR1 GTSNPN and CDR2 SVGIG (reference sequence). Trimming cost V 5 bases and J 3 bases, with 18 bases left between them. CDR3 loop: CAWGFPGVRTDTQYF. DNA for the CDR3: TGTGCCTGGGGCTTCCCGGGGGTTCGGACAGATACGCAGTATTTT. Full variable domain (remainder filled in from reference TRBV30 and TRBJ2-3): SQTIHQWPATLVQPVGSPLSLECTVEGTSNPNLYWYRQAAGRGLQLLFYSVGIGQISSEVPQNLSASRPQDRQFILSSKKLLLSDSGFYLCAWGFPGVRTDTQYFGPGTRLTVL.

This clone was recorded a few times. The CDR3 sequence: CASSAGVGELFF. For the CDR3, the DNA is TGTGCCAGCAGCGCAGGGGTCGGGGAGCTGTTTTTT. The J gene is TRBJ2-2, the V gene TRBV7-9, with D tentatively TRBD1 (6 bases). The CDR3 extends over 12 amino acids. Trimming shortened V by 5 bases and J by 7 bases, and 8 bases separated the two germline ends. Germline V lookup: CDR1 SEHNR, CDR2 FQNEAQ (reference sequence).

This clone occurred a few times. This rearrangement joins TRBV9 to TRBJ2-3; 8 bases fit TRBD2. V dropped 1 base and J dropped 0; count of bases not matched to a gene: 4. This CDR3 comprises 16 residues. Germline values: CDR1 SGDLS, CDR2 YYNGEE. The CDR3 DNA sequence: TGTGCCAGCAGCGTATTAGCGGGACGGAGCACAGATACGCAGTATTTT. Its translation: CASSVLAGRSTDTQYF.

This clone was seen a handful of times. The V and J genes are TRBV29-1 and TRBJ2-7, with a weak D call TRBD2 (5 bases). With 5 bases removed from V and 6 bases from J, the gap between germline ends came to 20 bases. CDR1 SQVTM and CDR2 ANQGSEA come from the germline V gene. The CDR3 loop spans 14 amino acids. CDR3 sequence reads: CSVPNGSIRGEQYF. DNA of the CDR3: TGCAGCGTTCCTAACGGGTCCATACGGGGCGAGCAGTACTTC.

This clone was seen more than once but under ten times. The chain couples TRBV5-1 to TRBJ2-1; the D gene is possibly TRBD2 (6 bases). Trimming cost V 0 bases and J 9 bases, with 22 bases left between them. There are 17 residues in the CDR3. The V gene's germline CDR1 is SGHRS and CDR2 YFSETQ. The CDR3 loop is CASSLALARGHQVEQFF. For the CDR3, the DNA is TGCGCCAGCAGCTTGGCACTAGCTCGCGGCCACCAGGTTGAGCAGTTCTTC. Filled out from reference TRBV5-1 and TRBJ2-1, the complete variable domain reads KAGVTQTPRYLIKTRGQQVTLSCSPISGHRSVSWYQQTPGQGLQFLFEYFSETQRNKGNFPGRFSGRQFSNSRSEMNVSTLELGDSALYLCASSLALARGHQVEQFFGPGTRLTVL.

In this sample, this clone turned up a few times. The chain is built from TRBV25-1 and TRBJ2-2; 8 bases match TRBD1. V lost 3 bases, J lost 7 bases, and 10 bases stayed unmatched. CDR1 is MGHDK and CDR2 is SYGVNS in the germline V gene. The CDR3 is 16 residues long. The CDR3 spells CASSEAGTGGRGELFF. CDR3 sequence (DNA): TGTGCCAGCAGTGAGGCCGGGACAGGAGGCCGCGGGGAGCTGTTTTTT.

V gene TRBV4-3 combines with J gene TRBJ1-4, with a weak D call TRBD1 (6 bases). Germline V gene lookup returns CDR1 LGHNA and CDR2 YSLEER. The length of the CDR3 is 13 residues. Trimming shortened V by 0 bases and J by 15 bases, and 14 bases separated the two germline ends. Written as DNA, the CDR3 is TGCGCCAGCAGCCAAGATCCGTGGGACACATTGTTTTTT. Translation gives CASSQDPWDTLFF.

In this sample, this clone turned up a few times. In nucleotides, the CDR3 is TGTGCCAGCAACGGACAGGGGGGTTCCTACGAGCAGTACTTC. The encoded protein is CASNGQGGSYEQYF. V usage is TRBV6-6 and J usage is TRBJ2-7; 10 nucleotides agree with TRBD1. The V and J ends lost 7 bases and 1 base, in that order; junction bases with no gene match: 4. CDR1 and CDR2 from the germline V gene are MNHNY and SVGAGI (reference sequence). This CDR3 spans 14 amino acids.

This clone has a handful of counts. The rearrangement uses TRBV6-5 and TRBJ1-5; D is perhaps TRBD1 (5 bases). V lost 6 bases and J lost 7, with 16 bases in between. CDR1 and CDR2 from the germline V gene are MNHEY and SVGAGI. The length of the CDR3 is 14 residues. CDR3 in amino acids: CASSRRGGGQPQHF. The CDR3 coding sequence is TGTGCCAGCAGCCGACGGGGGGGAGGGCAGCCCCAGCATTTT.

In this sample, this clone turned up a few times. The V and J genes are TRBV15 and TRBJ1-2, with a weak D call TRBD1 (5 bases). V was pared by 0 bases and J by 2 bases, with 7 bases between. The CDR3 runs 14 residues. CDR1 and CDR2 (germline): LNHNV, YYDKDF (reference sequence). CDR3 sequence: CATSRDDSNYGYTF. The DNA of the CDR3 is TGTGCCACCAGCAGAGATGACAGCAACTATGGCTACACCTTC.

This clone is a singleton in its sample. This chain links TRBV28 with TRBJ2-7; 7 positions match TRBD1. The junction had 5 bases not matched to a gene; V was cut back by 5 bases and J by 1 base. CDR3 size: 14 residues. CDR1 MDHEN and CDR2 SYDVKM come from the germline V gene. Here the CDR3 reads CASSVTGFSYEQYF. DNA of the CDR3: TGTGCCAGCAGTGTGACAGGGTTTTCCTACGAGCAGTACTTC.

This clone was recorded a few times. The gene calls are TRBV2 and TRBJ2-7; D possibly corresponds to TRBD1 (5 bases). The ends were cut back, 4 bases at V and 2 bases at J, with 9 bases in the middle. This CDR3 contains 13 residues. The germline gives CDR1 SNHLY, CDR2 FYNNEI. The CDR3 DNA reads TGTGCCAGCAGTGCAGACAGTCCCTACGAGCAGTACTTC. It encodes CASSADSPYEQYF.

In its sample, this clone was seen a few times. V is TRBV9 and J is TRBJ2-3; 8 positions match TRBD2. CDR3 size: 16 residues. Germline V gives CDR1 SGDLS, CDR2 YYNGEE. Trimming removed 3 bases from V and 2 bases from J; junction bases left unmatched: 8. The CDR3 DNA follows: TGTGCCAGCAGCGATGCCAGCGGGAGCTCCACAGATACGCAGTATTTT. Protein product: CASSDASGSSTDTQYF.

This chain links TRBV7-2 with TRBJ2-7; 8 nucleotides agree with TRBD2. Germline V gives CDR1 SGHTA, CDR2 FQGNSA. There are 15 residues in the CDR3. V gave up 2 bases and J gave up 4 bases; unmatched junction bases: 7. This CDR3 reads CASSLRIAGFYEQYF. For the CDR3, the DNA is TGTGCCAGCAGCTTAAGGATAGCGGGGTTTTACGAGCAGTACTTC.

V and J are TRBV7-2 and TRBJ2-7; perhaps TRBD2 as D (7 bases). V was trimmed by 5 bases and J by 3 bases, leaving 11 bases between them. The CDR3 is 13 residues long. Germline V gene sequence: CDR1 SGHTA, CDR2 FQGNSA. The chain's CDR3 is CASSTGGLYEQYF. CDR3 in DNA: TGTGCCAGCAGCACCGGGGGGCTCTACGAGCAGTACTTC. The variable domain in full, completed from reference TRBV7-2 and TRBJ2-7, reads GAGVSQSPSNKVTEKGKDVELRCDPISGHTALYWYRQSLGQGLEFLIYFQGNSAPDKSGLPSDRFSAERTGGSVSTLTIQRTQQEDSAVYLCASSTGGLYEQYFGPGTRLTVT.

V and J are TRBV4-3 and TRBJ2-7, with unresolved D. Germline loops: CDR1 LGHNA, CDR2 YSLEER. This CDR3 has 12 amino acids. V lost 1 base and J 3 bases, leaving 4 bases between the germline ends. The CDR3 loop reads CASSQGGYEQYF. DNA of the CDR3: TGCGCCAGCAGCCAAGGCGGCTACGAGCAGTACTTC.

This clone appeared a few times. V and J are TRBV5-1 and TRBJ2-3; D possibly corresponds to TRBD2 (7 bases). V lost 0 bases to trimming and J lost 2 bases, with 10 bases between them. The germline gives CDR1 SGHRS, CDR2 YFSETQ. The CDR3 length is 15 residues. CDR3 bases: TGCGCCAGCAGCTTGGGGGAGGGACACACAGATACGCAGTATTTT. It is translated as CASSLGEGHTDTQYF.

The chain is built from TRBV5-6 and TRBJ1-5, with 11 bases lining up with TRBD1. CDR3 length equals 15 residues. Per germline, CDR1 SGHDT and CDR2 YYEEEE. Trimming at V came to 2 bases and at J to 5 bases, leaving 3 bases not matched to a gene. CDR3: CASSLSDRGHQPQHF. The CDR3 DNA is TGTGCCAGCAGCTTATCGGACAGGGGGCATCAGCCCCAGCATTTT.

This clone was recorded a few times. This sequence joins TRBV30 and TRBJ2-7; TRBD2 matches at 7 bases. Germline V gene data show CDR1 as GTSNPN and CDR2 as SVGIG (reference sequence). CDR3 length: 15 residues. The V segment lost 0 bases and the J segment 3 bases; nucleotides outside the gene matches: 8. The CDR3 DNA follows: TGTGCCTGGAGTGTAAGTGGGAGGGAAGTCTACGAGCAGTACTTC. This codes for CAWSVSGREVYEQYF. Full variable domain (rest looked up from reference TRBV30 and TRBJ2-7): SQTIHQWPATLVQPVGSPLSLECTVEGTSNPNLYWYRQAAGRGLQLLFYSVGIGQISSEVPQNLSASRPQDRQFILSSKKLLLSDSGFYLCAWSVSGREVYEQYFGPGTRLTVT.

This chain joins TRBV25-1 and TRBJ2-3; D is ambiguous. CDR1 and CDR2 from the germline V gene are MGHDK and SYGVNS. V shed 4 bases and J shed 4 bases, with 9 bases lying between them. This CDR3 is 13 amino acids long. In nucleotides, the CDR3 is TGTGCCAGCAGTGGGCTAGACCCAGATACGCAGTATTTT. Residues: CASSGLDPDTQYF.